A single sample is the source of the 14 T cell receptor beta chains below, sequenced in a study of a mutant IDH1 vaccine in newly diagnosed glioma. The data were produced by immunoSEQ multiplex PCR, yet TCRdb's version contains in-frame clones alone and is incomplete. Altogether 35,000 to 45,000 clones are present, approximately 90% being singletons, with the ten largest covering about 1.5%. Time point reported: week 35, safety follow-up. What each vaccine dose contained was 300 ug of mutant IDH1 20-mer peptide, accompanied by topical imiquimod. These receptors have no known antigen. The material sequenced was PBMCs, taken from a glioma patient whose treatment included an IDH1 peptide vaccine. The source of these receptors is a man in his forties with glioma.

The chain carries TRBV28 and TRBJ1-5, with TRBD1 identical over 9 bases. Germline V CDR1 and CDR2: MDHEN, SYDVKM. The CDR3 covers 14 residues. Germline trimming cut 6 bases from V and 7 bases from J; bases unmatched to any gene: 7. The CDR3 loop reads CASRTQGAEQPQHF. Written as DNA, the CDR3 is TGTGCCAGCAGGACACAGGGGGCAGAACAGCCCCAGCATTTT. The full variable domain, in which reference TRBV28 and TRBJ1-5 provide the parts outside the CDR3, is DVKVTQSSRYLVKRTGEKVFLECVQDMDHENMFWYRQDPGLGLRLIYFSYDVKMKEKGDIPEGYSVSREKKERFSLILESASTNQTSMYLCASRTQGAEQPQHFGDGTRLSIL.

This clone showed up just once. The chain is built from TRBV19 and TRBJ2-1; a weak D match, TRBD1 (5 bases). The ends were cut back, 7 bases at V and 0 bases at J, with 13 bases in the middle. Germline V gene data show CDR1 as LNHDA and CDR2 as SQIVND (reference sequence). The CDR3 is 15 residues long. The CDR3 nucleotides read TGTGCCAGTACCGTCGACAGTAGCTCCTACAATGAGCAGTTCTTC. Encoded protein: CASTVDSSSYNEQFF.

This sequence joins TRBV7-9 and TRBJ2-7, with 10 bases matching TRBD2. The CDR3 sequence is 15 residues long. Per germline, CDR1 SEHNR and CDR2 FQNEAQ (reference sequence). The J segment lost 7 bases and the V segment lost 5 bases, leaving 11 bases of the junction unmatched. CDR3 residues: CASSPLAGGLREQYF. The CDR3, as DNA: TGTGCCAGCAGCCCTTTAGCGGGAGGTTTGAGGGAGCAGTACTTC. Together with reference TRBV7-9 and TRBJ2-7, the CDR3 gives the full variable domain: DTGVSQNPRHKITKRGQNVTFRCDPISEHNRLYWYRQTLGQGPEFLTYFQNEAQLEKSRLLSDRFSAERPKGSFSTLEIQRTEQGDSAMYLCASSPLAGGLREQYFGPGTRLTVT.

The rearrangement uses TRBV4-1 and TRBJ2-5; 7 nucleotides match TRBD2. This CDR3 has 14 amino acids. Per the germline V gene, CDR1 is MGHRA and CDR2 is YSYEKL. V trimming: 4 bases; J trimming: 5 bases; junction bases outside the gene matches: 7. CDR3 nucleotides: TGCGCCAGCAGCCTTTTAGCGGGCGGGGAGACCCAGTACTTC. Translating gives CASSLLAGGETQYF.

CDR3 loop: CASSQVGRGSEAFF. In nucleotides, the CDR3 is TGCGCCAGCAGCCAAGTGGGCAGAGGTTCTGAAGCTTTCTTT. The genes are TRBV4-1 and TRBJ1-1; D gene ambiguous. Germline V gene data show CDR1 as MGHRA and CDR2 as YSYEKL. The CDR3 contains 14 residues. V shed 1 base and J shed 6 bases, with 12 bases lying between them.

The genes are TRBV6-6 and TRBJ1-4, with D unresolved. CDR1 and CDR2 from the germline V gene are MNHNY and SVGAGI (reference sequence). The CDR3 runs 15 residues. V shed 4 bases and J shed 0 bases, with 9 bases lying between them. CDR3 nucleotide sequence: TGTGCCAGCAGTTTAAGAGATGCAACTAATGAAAAACTGTTTTTT. Residues: CASSLRDATNEKLFF.

The rearrangement joins TRBV18 to TRBJ2-6; D possibly corresponds to TRBD1 (6 bases). Germline V gives CDR1 KGHSH, CDR2 LQKENI. Trimming took 6 bases from V and 5 from J, leaving 17 bases between them. CDR3 length equals 16 residues. The CDR3 bases are TGTGCCAGCTCCCCCGACAGGATGGCTAGGGCCAACGTCCTGACTTTC. Translated, it gives CASSPDRMARANVLTF.

The chain combines TRBV5-1 with TRBJ1-3; 8 nucleotides line up with TRBD1. Germline CDR1 and CDR2: SGHRS and YFSETQ. The CDR3 is made up of 15 amino acids. Trimming took 3 bases from V and 4 from J; bases not matched to a gene: 6. CDR3: CASSSTGAGGNTIYF. In DNA form, the CDR3 reads TGCGCCAGCAGCTCGACAGGGGCAGGAGGAAACACCATATATTTT.

This chain connects TRBV7-2 to TRBJ2-5, with D hard to call. CDR3 length: 11 residues. V lost 2 bases to trimming and J lost 2 bases, with 0 bases between them. Germline CDR1 and CDR2: SGHTA and FQGNSA. The CDR3 nucleotides are TGTGCCAGCAGCTTACAAGAGACCCAGTACTTC. This encodes CASSLQETQYF.

The V call is TRBV7-9, the J call TRBJ2-2; 10 nucleotides agree with TRBD1. With V trimmed by 0 bases and J by 6 bases, 13 bases remained unmatched. This CDR3 region has 19 residues. Germline CDR1 reads SEHNR; CDR2 reads FQNEAQ (reference sequence). The CDR3 coding sequence is TGTGCCAGCAGCTTAGCCGGGACAGGGGAGATTCGGTCAGCCGGGGAGCTGTTTTTT. This translates into CASSLAGTGEIRSAGELFF.

The genes are TRBV5-5 and TRBJ2-1; D is ambiguous. Germline CDR1 is SGHKS and CDR2 is YYEKEE (reference sequence). The V end was cut by 7 bases, the J end by 8 bases, with 16 bases between. CDR3 size: 13 residues. CDR3 sequence reads: CASSLRGIDEQFF. The CDR3 DNA reads TGTGCCAGCTCTCTCCGCGGAATCGATGAGCAGTTCTTC.

The chain recombines TRBV5-5 with TRBJ1-1; D is unresolved. There are 14 residues in the CDR3. Trimming removed 3 bases from V and 3 bases from J, with 12 bases in between. CDR1 and CDR2 (germline): SGHKS, YYEKEE (reference sequence). CDR3 DNA: TGTGCCAGCAGCTCCTACGAACGGGACACTGAAGCTTTCTTT. It codes for CASSSYERDTEAFF.

Notes on this clone: Other DNA sequences from this sample encode an identical CDR3 as well. This chain joins TRBV2 and TRBJ1-2; D unclear. The germline V gene encodes CDR1 SNHLY and CDR2 FYNNEI. The CDR3 extends over 10 amino acids. V was trimmed by 6 bases and J by 7 bases, leaving 6 bases between them. The CDR3 loop is CASRGPGYTF. CDR3 sequence (DNA): TGTGCCAGCAGGGGCCCTGGCTACACCTTC.

This clone has only one observation. The chain is built from TRBV6-5 and TRBJ2-7, with D perhaps assigned TRBD1 or TRBD2 (5 bases each). CDR3 length: 14 residues. Germline V CDR1 and CDR2: MNHEY, SVGAGI. Trimming left V 7 bases short and J 0 bases short, with 13 bases between. For the CDR3, the DNA is TGTGCCAGCACCGGGACGGACCCCTCCTACGAGCAGTACGTC. It is translated as CASTGTDPSYEQYV.